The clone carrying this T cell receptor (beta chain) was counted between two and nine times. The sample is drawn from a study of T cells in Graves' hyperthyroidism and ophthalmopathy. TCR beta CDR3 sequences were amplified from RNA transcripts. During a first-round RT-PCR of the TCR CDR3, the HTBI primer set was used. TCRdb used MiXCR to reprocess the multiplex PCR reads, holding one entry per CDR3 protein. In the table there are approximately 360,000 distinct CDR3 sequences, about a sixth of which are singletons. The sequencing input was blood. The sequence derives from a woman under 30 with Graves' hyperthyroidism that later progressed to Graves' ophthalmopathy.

The CDR3 region is CAISEPGMGGSYEQYF. In nucleotides, the CDR3 is TGTGCCATCAGTGAGCCGGGTATGGGGGGCTCCTACGAGCAGTACTTC. The genes are TRBV10-3 and TRBJ2-7, with D possibly TRBD2 on 6 matching bases. The CDR3 contains 16 residues. Per the germline V gene, CDR1 is ENHRY and CDR2 is SYGVKD. V gave up 2 bases and J gave up 0 bases, with 14 bases separating them.